Shown below are 20 T cell receptor beta chains from a single sample sequenced in a study of shared clonotypes between healthy human individuals. TCRdb keeps only in-frame clones here, not all; method: immunoSEQ multiplex PCR. This sample carries some 2,100,000 clones, 95% of them seen once, and the ten largest clones take roughly 0.13%. Sequenced: naive CD4+ T cells sorted from blood. Documented subset: CD45RA+ positively selected. These receptors all come from a man aged 18 to 30 in good health.

The chain recombines TRBV5-1 with TRBJ2-5; 8 nucleotides align to TRBD1. The CDR3 is 18 residues long. The germline gives CDR1 SGHRS, CDR2 YFSETQ. The trim removed 3 bases at V and 2 bases at J, leaving 15 bases unmatched. CDR3 sequence reads: CASSSSDRGGWLQETQYF. The CDR3 nucleotides are TGCGCCAGCAGCTCGAGCGACAGGGGAGGTTGGCTACAAGAGACCCAGTACTTC.

This chain joins TRBV5-1 and TRBJ1-1; D is ambiguous. Germline CDR1 reads SGHRS; CDR2 reads YFSETQ. The CDR3 length is 16 residues. V shed 2 bases and J shed 4 bases, with 18 bases lying between them. CDR3 in amino acids: CASSLEGMDRSTEAFF. The CDR3 DNA sequence: TGCGCCAGCAGCTTAGAAGGGATGGACCGGTCCACTGAAGCTTTCTTT.

This clone has more than one count but fewer than ten. The gene calls are TRBV2 and TRBJ1-6; D may be TRBD1 (6 bases). Deletions cut 2 bases from V and 7 bases from J, with 12 bases between. This CDR3 has 15 residues. CDR1 and CDR2 from the germline V gene are SNHLY and FYNNEI. In DNA form, the CDR3 reads TGTGCCAGCAGTGAACAGGCAGGGGTAAATTCACCCCTCCACTTT. The encoded protein is CASSEQAGVNSPLHF.

The chain recombines TRBV21-1 with TRBJ2-7. TRBV21-1 is designated a pseudogene. The CDR3 is 12 amino acids. The chain's CDR3 is CASGLNFYEQYF. CDR3 coding DNA: TGTGCCAGCGGATTAAATTTCTACGAGCAGTACTTC.

The rearrangement uses TRBV6-5 and TRBJ2-2; 9 bases match TRBD1. CDR3 length: 15 residues. Trimming cost V 8 bases and J 4 bases; bases outside gene matches: 8. Germline V lookup: CDR1 MNHEY, CDR2 SVGAGI. DNA of the CDR3: TGTGCCAGCGGCGGGACAGGGAAGACCACCGGGGAGCTGTTTTTT. The encoded protein is CASGGTGKTTGELFF.

The table lists this clone with a count of one. CDR3 in amino acids: CASSFAQGGSGGYEQYF. CDR3 DNA sequence: TGTGCCAGCAGCTTTGCCCAGGGCGGAAGCGGAGGGTACGAGCAGTACTTC. The chain links TRBV5-5 to TRBJ2-7, with D possibly TRBD2 on 6 matching bases. Germline CDR1 and CDR2: SGHKS and YYEKEE (reference sequence). V was clipped by 2 bases and J by 4 bases, with 22 bases between them. This CDR3 is 17 amino acids long.

V and J are TRBV6-1 and TRBJ2-6; D remains unclear. V lost 1 base and J lost 10, with 14 bases in between. CDR1 is MNHNS, CDR2 SASEGT, per germline. CDR3 size: 15 residues. The CDR3 DNA reads TGTGCCAGCAGTGAAGGCACGGACCCCATAAACGTCCTGACTTTC. Translated, it gives CASSEGTDPINVLTF.

CDR3 residues: CASSAGQGVNYGYTF. CDR3 in DNA: TGTGCCAGCAGCGCGGGACAGGGTGTAAACTATGGCTACACCTTC. The rearrangement uses TRBV9 and TRBJ1-2; 9 bases align to TRBD1. Germline CDR1 reads SGDLS; CDR2 reads YYNGEE. V was clipped by 3 bases and J by 2 bases; unmatched bases: 5. CDR3 length: 15 residues.

The V and J genes are TRBV11-1 and TRBJ2-7; D is ambiguous. V lost 3 bases and J lost 0, with 6 bases in between. Germline V gives CDR1 SGHAT, CDR2 FQDESV (reference sequence). This CDR3 region has 13 residues. The CDR3 here is CASSLNSSYEQYF. The CDR3 DNA reads as TGTGCCAGCAGCTTGAACAGCTCCTACGAGCAGTACTTC.

The V and J genes are TRBV7-2 and TRBJ2-7, with TRBD1 matching over 7 bases. This CDR3 has 12 residues. The V and J ends lost 4 bases and 6 bases, in that order; junction bases with no gene match: 3. Germline loops: CDR1 SGHTA, CDR2 FQGNSA. The CDR3 DNA reads as TGTGCCAGCAGCTCCGGACAGGCCGAGCAGTACTTC. Its protein is CASSSGQAEQYF.

The genes are TRBV7-3 and TRBJ2-5, with D possibly being TRBD1 (6 bases). The CDR3 is made up of 14 amino acids. V lost 1 base and J lost 2, with 8 bases in between. Per germline, CDR1 SGHTA and CDR2 FQGTGA. The CDR3 DNA is TGTGCCAGCAGCTTAAGCACAGGGCAAGAGACCCAGTACTTC. Its protein is CASSLSTGQETQYF.

The chain uses TRBV5-1 and TRBJ2-2; D unresolved. CDR1 SGHRS and CDR2 YFSETQ come from the germline V gene. V was trimmed by 1 base and J by 6 bases, leaving 10 bases between them. The CDR3 is made up of 14 amino acids. DNA of the CDR3: TGCGCCAGCAGCTTGAGTGTGGTCCCCGGGGAGCTGTTTTTT. This sequence encodes CASSLSVVPGELFF.

The chain employs TRBV5-5 and TRBJ1-2, with D possibly being TRBD1 (5 bases). Germline assignment: CDR1 SGHKS and CDR2 YYEKEE (reference sequence). V was pared by 4 bases and J by 3 bases, with 10 bases between. The CDR3 sequence is 13 residues long. CDR3 nucleotides: TGTGCCAGCAGCCCGGGACTCCACTATGGCTACACCTTC. This sequence encodes CASSPGLHYGYTF.

In this sample, this clone turned up once. The J gene is TRBJ1-2, the V gene TRBV6-1; D is perhaps TRBD1 (5 bases). This CDR3 has 11 amino acids. Per germline, CDR1 MNHNS and CDR2 SASEGT. Trimming pared 6 bases from V and 7 bases from J, leaving 9 bases between. The CDR3 sequence is CASSNQGGYTF. Here the CDR3 DNA reads TGTGCCAGCAGCAATCAGGGTGGCTACACCTTC.

This chain joins TRBV30 and TRBJ2-3; D remains unclear. Trimming cost V 1 base and J 1 base, with 6 bases left between them. This CDR3 has 13 residues. Germline CDR1 and CDR2: GTSNPN and SVGIG (reference sequence). CDR3 coding DNA: TGTGCCTGGAGTGAGGACGGCACAGATACGCAGTATTTT. Protein: CAWSEDGTDTQYF.

This chain connects TRBV10-2 to TRBJ2-3, with a possible D match to TRBD2 (5 bases). This CDR3 spans 15 amino acids. In germline, CDR1 is WSHSY, CDR2 SAAADI. V was shortened by 0 bases and J by 4 bases, with 11 bases between the two germline ends. The CDR3 loop reads CASSESGQEADTQYF. The CDR3 DNA reads as TGCGCCAGCAGTGAGTCAGGGCAGGAGGCAGATACGCAGTATTTT.

This rearrangement joins TRBV5-1 to TRBJ1-1, with D perhaps matching TRBD1 (6 bases). The V gene lost 0 bases and the J gene lost 5 bases, with 14 bases spanning the gap. The CDR3 has 15 amino acids. Per germline, CDR1 SGHRS and CDR2 YFSETQ. The CDR3 spells CASSLALGGATEAFF. CDR3 sequence (DNA): TGCGCCAGCAGCTTGGCCCTGGGGGGCGCAACTGAAGCTTTCTTT. Full variable domain (missing parts from reference TRBV5-1 and TRBJ1-1): KAGVTQTPRYLIKTRGQQVTLSCSPISGHRSVSWYQQTPGQGLQFLFEYFSETQRNKGNFPGRFSGRQFSNSRSEMNVSTLELGDSALYLCASSLALGGATEAFFGQGTRLTVV.

This clone was recorded only once. The chain carries TRBV2 and TRBJ1-3; the D is unclear. Germline assignment: CDR1 SNHLY and CDR2 FYNNEI. CDR3 size: 15 residues. The DNA of the CDR3 is TGTGCGCTGGTGATCGCGGCGCGCTCTGGAAACACCATATATTTT. It encodes CALVIAARSGNTIYF.

The chain carries TRBV29-1 and TRBJ2-1; no clear D gene. V lost 4 bases and J 5 bases, leaving 9 bases between the germline ends. Germline V gene lookup returns CDR1 SQVTM and CDR2 ANQGSEA. This CDR3 has 12 residues. The CDR3 DNA reads as TGCAGCGTTGTAAGGACCAACAATGAGCAGTTCTTC. Protein sequence: CSVVRTNNEQFF.

In nucleotides, the CDR3 is TGTGCCAGCAGTTCGCGGACAGGGCTCTTCTACGAGCAGTACTTC. It encodes CASSSRTGLFYEQYF. This sequence joins TRBV6-5 and TRBJ2-7; TRBD1 matches at 8 bases. Per germline, CDR1 MNHEY and CDR2 SVGAGI. CDR3 size: 15 residues. J gave up 3 bases and V 4 bases, and 8 bases lay outside the gene matches.